The 12 T cell receptor beta chains listed next were all sequenced from one sample in a study of CD8 T cells in Susac syndrome. RNA amounts of about 0.5 to 1 ug underwent reverse transcription with random hexamers. TCRdb re-called the immunoSEQ multiplex PCR reads with MiXCR, one entry per CDR3 protein. The sample holds about 190,000 distinct CDR3 sequences; approximately 94% are singletons and the top ten take around 0.096%. The sample comprised CD4+ T cells from PBMCs. The receptors derive from a human donor with Susac syndrome.

This chain connects TRBV5-4 to TRBJ2-5; weak D call: TRBD2 (6 bases). Per the germline V gene, CDR1 is SGHNT and CDR2 is YYREEE (reference sequence). This CDR3 contains 13 residues. The V end was cut by 1 base, the J end by 4 bases, with 8 bases between. This chain's CDR3 is CASSLLGGETQYF. CDR3 nucleotide sequence: TGTGCCAGCAGCTTGTTGGGGGGAGAGACCCAGTACTTC.

The V call is TRBV4-2, the J call TRBJ2-1; D remains ambiguous. The V and J ends lost 0 bases and 6 bases respectively, with 12 bases between them. Germline V CDR1 and CDR2: LGHNA, YNFKEQ. This CDR3 has 15 amino acids. CDR3 loop: CASSQERLGINEQFF. The CDR3 region has the DNA TGTGCCAGCAGCCAAGAACGGTTAGGTATCAATGAGCAGTTCTTC.

The chain uses TRBV15 and TRBJ1-6; possible D gene TRBD1, 6 bases. Deletions cut 1 base from V and 12 bases from J, with 22 bases between. The CDR3 totals 17 residues. Looked up from germline, CDR1 is LNHNV and CDR2 is YYDKDF (reference sequence). The CDR3: CATSRGEGGPGGVPLHF. The CDR3 DNA sequence: TGTGCCACCAGCAGAGGCGAGGGGGGCCCCGGAGGTGTACCCCTCCACTTT.

The CDR3, as DNA: TGTGCCAGCAGCCCACAGGGAGGGGTGAACACTGAAGCTTTCTTT. This translates into CASSPQGGVNTEAFF. The genes are TRBV9 and TRBJ1-1; a weak D match, TRBD1 (6 bases). The CDR3 is made up of 15 amino acids. Germline V gene lookup returns CDR1 SGDLS and CDR2 YYNGEE. V was clipped by 4 bases and J by 0 bases, with 13 bases between them.

The J gene is TRBJ1-5, the V gene TRBV25-1; 10 bases line up with TRBD1. V trimming: 3 bases; J trimming: 2 bases; junction bases outside the gene matches: 4. Germline assignment: CDR1 MGHDK and CDR2 SYGVNS. CDR3 length equals 16 residues. The CDR3, as DNA: TGTGCCAGCAGTGACGCCGGGACAGGGGGCAATCAGCCCCAGCATTTT. Translated, it gives CASSDAGTGGNQPQHF.

J is TRBJ2-3 and V is TRBV5-4; D not resolved. The CDR3 length is 15 residues. With 0 bases removed from V and 0 bases from J, the gap between germline ends came to 8 bases. Per the germline V gene, CDR1 is SGHNT and CDR2 is YYREEE (reference sequence). This CDR3 is CASSLVFPSTDTQYF. CDR3 nucleotides: TGTGCCAGCAGCTTGGTCTTCCCCAGCACAGATACGCAGTATTTT. Together with reference TRBV5-4 and TRBJ2-3, the CDR3 gives the full variable domain: ETGVTQSPTHLIKTRGQQVTLRCSSQSGHNTVSWYQQALGQGPQFIFQYYREEENGRGNFPPRFSGLQFPNYSSELNVNALELDDSALYLCASSLVFPSTDTQYFGPGTRLTVL.

The genes are TRBV30 and TRBJ1-3, with D possibly TRBD1 on 5 matching bases. CDR1 is GTSNPN and CDR2 is SVGIG in the germline V gene (reference sequence). With 8 bases removed from V and 0 bases from J, the gap between germline ends came to 14 bases. The CDR3 is 14 amino acids. CDR3 nucleotides: TGTGCCGCGAGGGGACCGAGCTCTGGAAACACCATATATTTT. Residues: CAARGPSSGNTIYF.

The chain is built from TRBV2 and TRBJ1-6, with 9 bases lining up with TRBD1. CDR3 length: 13 residues. V shed 6 bases, J shed 9 bases, and the junction held 3 bases outside the gene matches. CDR1 is SNHLY and CDR2 is FYNNEI in the germline V gene. CDR3 sequence: CASRTGGTSPLHF. For the CDR3, the DNA is TGTGCCAGCAGGACAGGGGGGACTTCACCCCTCCACTTT.

The rearrangement joins TRBV6-5 to TRBJ2-7; D may match TRBD1 or TRBD2 (5 bases each). V was shortened by 0 bases and J by 8 bases, with 8 bases between the two germline ends. The CDR3 loop spans 12 amino acids. Germline-derived CDR1 and CDR2 are MNHEY and SVGAGI. CDR3 bases: TGTGCCAGCAGTTACTCCTCGGGGCAGCAGTACTTC. It codes for CASSYSSGQQYF.

The V and J genes are TRBV27 and TRBJ1-5, with unresolved D. Trimming stripped 2 bases from V and 5 bases from J, with 7 bases between. Germline CDR1 reads MNHEY; CDR2 reads SMNVEV (reference sequence). The CDR3 totals 13 residues. In DNA, the CDR3 is TGTGCCAGCAGTTTAGGTTTCGATCAGCCCCAGCATTTT. It yields the protein CASSLGFDQPQHF.

This chain uses TRBV2 with TRBJ1-1; no firm D call. With 7 bases removed from V and 11 bases from J, the gap between germline ends came to 17 bases. The CDR3 covers 12 residues. Germline-derived CDR1 and CDR2 are SNHLY and FYNNEI. Written as DNA, the CDR3 is TGTGCCAGCACCCCGGCGCTGGCGCGGGCTTTCTTT. Its translation is CASTPALARAFF. Full variable domain (rest looked up from reference TRBV2 and TRBJ1-1): EPEVTQTPSHQVTQMGQEVILRCVPISNHLYFYWYRQILGQKVEFLVSFYNNEISEKSEIFDDQFSVERPDGSNFTLKIRSTKLEDSAMYFCASTPALARAFFGQGTRLTVV.

The chain is built from TRBV11-2 and TRBJ2-3; D possibly corresponds to TRBD2 (7 bases). The CDR3 totals 16 residues. The V end was cut by 5 bases, the J end by 0 bases, with 15 bases between. Germline V gene sequence: CDR1 SGHAT, CDR2 FQNNGV. CDR3 loop: CASSLQGGGSTDTQYF. The CDR3 DNA reads as TGTGCCAGCAGCCTACAGGGAGGGGGTAGCACAGATACGCAGTATTTT.